This T cell receptor beta chain was obtained from a study of blood T cell repertoires in COVID-19. Assay used: immunoSEQ multiplex PCR; TCRdb lists only in-frame clones, some missing. The sample lists some 57,000 clones, roughly four fifths occurring once. V trimming: 6 bases; J trimming: 5 bases; junction bases outside the gene matches: 2. The CDR3 has 13 amino acids. Germline V CDR1 and CDR2: LGHDT, YNNKEL (reference sequence). The sample was peripheral blood. The receptor was derived from a man at least 80 years old with COVID-19, enrolled during active disease. The rearrangement links TRBV3-1 (or the pseudogene TRBV3-2) to TRBJ1-5; 9 nucleotides line up with TRBD1. The CDR3 coding sequence is TGTGCCAGCAGTTGGGACAGGGATCAGCCCCAGCATTTT. Residues: CASSWDRDQPQHF.